This T cell receptor (beta chain) was observed in a study of cytomegalovirus exposure and HLA in healthy donors. General study points: Using a false discovery rate of 0.05, a later analysis showed that approximately 17,000 TCR beta sequences were associated with HLA alleles.

The PCR employed 60 Vbeta primers together with 13 Jbeta primers. Here immunoSEQ multiplex PCR was the method, and the copy in TCRdb shows in-frame clones only, minus some. The sample holds 90,000 to 110,000 clones, around 80% seen once. Germline V gene lookup returns CDR1 MNHEY and CDR2 SVGAGI. With 3 bases removed from V and 7 bases from J, the gap between germline ends came to 6 bases. This CDR3 has 12 residues. Remarks on this clone: The antigen remains undetermined.

The chain combines TRBV6-5 with TRBJ1-4; no clear D. Sequencing was carried out using PBMCs. The sequence was collected from a male donor in good health and CMV-seronegative. The CDR3 here is CASSYSGEKLFF. In nucleotides, the CDR3 is TGTGCCAGCAGTTATTCGGGTGAAAAACTGTTTTTT.